This T cell receptor beta chain was identified in a study of long-term antiretroviral therapy in people with HIV (dated by TCRdb to 2021 to 2024). Turning to the overall study: The earliest samples were collected roughly a decade before the 2015 WHO recommendation for immediate ART, at a time when ART was usually postponed until CD4 counts fell. Whether ART initiation and durable HIV suppression were associated with changes in peripheral blood TRB repertoire composition and diversity was tested in a retrospective serial study. A total of 192 cryopreserved PBMC samples came from 25 to 35 adults with confirmed HIV infection and were collected serially over a mean of roughly six years (range 1-12). About 40% of the 30 participants with HIV were female. No cross-contamination during QIAcube processing was shown when test extractions of a monoclonal T-cell line were performed alongside a few dozen polyclonal samples.

The immunoSEQ hsTCRB v3.0 assay was used at survey level resolution to sequence the TRB variable region. A depth of about 40,000-50,000 T-cell genomes per sample was targeted for TRB sequencing. TRB libraries were pooled and sequenced on an Illumina MiSeq using a v3 150-cycle kit. The original pipeline was this. Repertoire analysis was performed in R inside a reproducible Nextflow workflow that covered QC, data transformation and analysis. LymphoSeq2, an R package for exploring AIRR-Seq data, was used to implement the custom analyses. A handful of samples yielding fewer than 5000 total TRB sequences were excluded, leaving 188 analyzed HIV repertoires. Among the 180 to 200 retained HIV repertoires, under 65 were collected before ART initiation and around 130 after ART initiation. Repertoires were downsampled to 5000 TRB nucleotide sequences, and summary statistics were averaged over 100 downsampling iterations. Only TRB sequences with CDR3 regions of at least seven amino acids were retained for analysis. Diversity was measured with a Shannon entropy-derived clonality score and the Gini coefficient. In repertoire networks, the top 5000 CDR3 amino acid sequences were linked whenever an edit distance of one separated two sequences. For TRB CDR3 amino acid sequences, GLIPH2 was used to predict antigen specificity groups and MHC restriction. To flag known associations with CMV, EBV, HIV or tissue antigens, CDR3 amino acid sequences were compared against VDJdb and McPAS-TCR. Pre-ART, post-ART and control groups were compared with Wilcoxon signed-rank tests and Holm-Bonferroni correction. TCRdb holds this immuneACCESS table with in-frame rearrangements only. Some clones are missing; in checked studies, unresolved V genes explain under half, and the rest has no known cause. V and J calls and clone size come straight from that table; D and trimming were deduced from the DNA. Across this sample there are 20,000 to 30,000 clones, with 81% seen only once. Around 6.1% of the sample belongs to the ten largest clones.

Inclusion was restricted to participants for whom at least one PBMC sample before ART initiation and at least two post-ART samples were available. Every participant with HIV received treatment in the United States of America. Before DNA extraction, cryopreserved samples containing about 0.95-10 million PBMC were thawed and washed. At the time of the earliest PBMC sample, participants with HIV were aged between about 20 and 55 years. Each participant contributed PBMC samples from 1-4 timepoints before ART initiation and 2-8 timepoints after ART initiation, with a median of 7 samples. For every participant, serial HIV viral load, CD4+ T-cell count, ART history and demographic data were obtained. Genomic DNA was extracted from unsorted PBMC with a Qiagen kit on a QIAcube, processed in batches of 12 samples. Overall results and qualifications from the work: CDR3 length ranges in HIV repertoires were narrower than in controls, and network structure suggested an antigen-experienced repertoire with only a slight naive shift after ART. Expanded TRB clones identified before ART initiation dominated the repertoire at all time points, although this dominance fluctuated and declined in many PLHIV after ART. No data were available on ART adherence, viral resistance or therapy changes, limiting inferences about post-ART repertoire changes. The samples were dated from 2004 to 2017, and the ART regimens that were used may be less effective than current ART regimens. Unsorted PBMC were profiled instead of sorted CD4+ and CD8+ T cells because pre-ART samples had limited cell numbers. Limited PBMC availability meant only the TCR beta chain was sequenced, without alpha chain pairing. Starting ART was linked to a significant rise in TRB diversity, yet even with long-term ART the diversity remained significantly lower than in transplant donor controls.

This clone was detected a few times. The antigen it binds to is not known. Per-base qualities were not stored, and no clone one base away is much larger. At the junction V is shortened by 1 base and J by 5 bases; bases outside the gene matches: 9. As encoded in the germline V gene, CDR1 is MGHRA while CDR2 is YSYEKL. Its CDR3 holds 16 amino acids, cysteine through phenylalanine. The entry retains the CDR3 DNA only, 48 bases that are in frame from base 1. The sequence joins TRBV4-1 to TRBJ2-7; TRBD2 fits 9 bases in the junction. The origin of this receptor is a man aged 25 to 45 with HIV. Material: unsorted PBMCs, obtained 4.4 years after starting antiretroviral therapy. The CDR3 protein sequence reads: CASSQGVIAGVHEQYF. The DNA sequence reads TGCGCCAGCAGCCAAGGAGTTATAGCGGGAGTCCACGAGCAGTACTTC.